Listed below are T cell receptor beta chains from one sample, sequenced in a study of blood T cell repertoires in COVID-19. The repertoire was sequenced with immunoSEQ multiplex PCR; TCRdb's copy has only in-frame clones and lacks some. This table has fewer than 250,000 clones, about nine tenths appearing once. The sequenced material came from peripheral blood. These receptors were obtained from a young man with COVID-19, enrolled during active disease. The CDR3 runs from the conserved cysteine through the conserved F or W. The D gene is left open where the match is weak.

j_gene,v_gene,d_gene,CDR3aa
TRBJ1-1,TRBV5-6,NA,CASSLSGHEAFF
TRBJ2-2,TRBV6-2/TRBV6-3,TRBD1,CASSYVNPPTGTGKNTGELFF
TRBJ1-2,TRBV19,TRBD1,CASSTRDSYGYTF
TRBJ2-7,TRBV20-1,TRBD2,CSASSGADEQYF
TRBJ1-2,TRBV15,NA,CATSGRGRIYGYTF
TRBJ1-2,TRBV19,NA,CASHPWGGNYGYTF
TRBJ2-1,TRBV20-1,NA,CSASAPREHGNEQFF
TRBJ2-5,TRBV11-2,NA,CASSFGGRETQYF
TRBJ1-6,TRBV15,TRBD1,CATSRDRDNSPLHF
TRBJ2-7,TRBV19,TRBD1,CASRDRFYEQYF
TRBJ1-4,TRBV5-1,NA,CASSGGVHRDEKLFF
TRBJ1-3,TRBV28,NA,CASSLARGASGGNTIYF
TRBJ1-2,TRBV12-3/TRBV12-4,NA,CASSFYQRGGYTF
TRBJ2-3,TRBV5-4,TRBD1,CASQLGDRVASTDTQYF
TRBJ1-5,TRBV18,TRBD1,CASSPLAGGGNQPQHF
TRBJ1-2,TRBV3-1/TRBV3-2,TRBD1,CASSDGTGGFYGYTF
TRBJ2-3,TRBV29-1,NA,CSVEWSHYSTDTQYF
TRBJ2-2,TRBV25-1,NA,CASSPFGRGELFF
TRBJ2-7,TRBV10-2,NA,CASSPGSRPYEQYF
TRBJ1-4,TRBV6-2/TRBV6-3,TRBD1,CASSYPTGKGATNEKLFF
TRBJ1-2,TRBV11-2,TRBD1,CASSPGDRGRVGYTF
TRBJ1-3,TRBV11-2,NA,CASSPTGVGNTIYF
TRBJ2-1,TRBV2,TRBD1,CASTVQGAGEQFF
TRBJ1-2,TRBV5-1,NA,CASRRDSDGYTF
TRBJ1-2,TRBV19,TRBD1,CASSRNRGPSNYGYTF
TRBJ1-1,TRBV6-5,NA,CASRAAQGTEAFF
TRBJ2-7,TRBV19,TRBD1,CASSMVQGASYEQYF
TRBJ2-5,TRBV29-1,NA,CSVEGGVQETQYF
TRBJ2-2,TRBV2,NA,CASRVQGNTGELFF